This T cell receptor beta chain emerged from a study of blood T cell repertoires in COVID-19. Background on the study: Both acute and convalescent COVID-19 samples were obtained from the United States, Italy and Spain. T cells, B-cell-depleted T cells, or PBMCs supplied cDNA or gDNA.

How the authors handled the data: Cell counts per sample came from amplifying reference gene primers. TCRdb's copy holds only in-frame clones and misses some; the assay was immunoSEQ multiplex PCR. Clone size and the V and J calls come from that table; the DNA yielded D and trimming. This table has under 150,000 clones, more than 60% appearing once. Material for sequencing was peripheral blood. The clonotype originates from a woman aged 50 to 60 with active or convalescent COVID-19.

The CDR3 DNA reads TGTGCCAGCAGTAGATCGACAGGGAGCACTGAAGCTTTCTTT. This codes for CASSRSTGSTEAFF. The gene calls are TRBV6-5 and TRBJ1-1, with TRBD1 matching over 7 bases. V lost 5 bases, J lost 4 bases, and 7 bases stayed unmatched. The CDR3 has 14 amino acids. Germline assignment: CDR1 MNHEY and CDR2 SVGAGI.